Following are 26 T cell receptor beta chains from one sample sequenced in a study of blood T cell repertoires in COVID-19 (TCRdb year 2020). The library came from the immunoSEQ multiplex PCR assay. TCRdb took over this immuneACCESS table, retaining in-frame rearrangements with V and J assigned. Such tables are incomplete; in checked studies, under half of the missing clones stem from an unresolved V gene, and the remainder is unexplained. This sample comprises under 200,000 clones, more than 75% of them detected only once. The ten most abundant clones make up roughly 2% of the sample. Sequencing used peripheral blood. The origin of the receptors is a man between 45 and 60 years old who had recovered from COVID-19.

This clone was recorded a few times. V is TRBV7-6 and J is TRBJ2-1; 10 bases fit TRBD1. The CDR3 is 15 residues long. The ends lost 5 bases at V and 5 bases at J; junction bases unmatched: 6. Germline V gene sequence: CDR1 SGHVS, CDR2 FNYEAQ. The CDR3 protein is CASSRGQGENNEQFF. CDR3 DNA sequence: TGTGCCAGCAGCCGAGGACAGGGGGAGAACAATGAGCAGTTCTTC.

The chain recombines TRBV10-1 with TRBJ2-3, with 8 bases identical to TRBD1. Germline V gene lookup returns CDR1 WNHNN and CDR2 SYGVQD (reference sequence). The ends lost 2 bases at V and 4 bases at J; junction bases unmatched: 5. This CDR3 is 15 amino acids long. This chain's CDR3 is CASSESQGASDTQYF. As DNA, the CDR3 is TGCGCCAGCAGTGAGAGCCAGGGGGCTTCAGATACGCAGTATTTT.

The chain joins TRBV7-2 to TRBJ2-7; 9 bases align to TRBD2. This CDR3 is built from 17 residues. Losses at the gene ends were 1 base for V and 4 bases for J; bases not matched to a gene: 11. Germline V gene lookup returns CDR1 SGHTA and CDR2 FQGNSA. The chain's CDR3 is CASSLVGSGRNAYEQYF. In nucleotides, the CDR3 is TGTGCCAGCAGCTTAGTGGGGAGCGGGAGGAACGCTTACGAGCAGTACTTC.

The gene calls are TRBV12-5 and TRBJ2-5; 11 positions match TRBD2. Losses at the gene ends were 2 bases for V and 4 bases for J; bases not matched to a gene: 6. The CDR3 spans 16 residues. Germline assignment: CDR1 LGHNT and CDR2 FRNRAP. This CDR3 is CASGLTSGGKVETQYF. The CDR3 bases are TGTGCTAGTGGTTTGACTAGCGGGGGAAAGGTAGAGACCCAGTACTTC.

The V gene is TRBV28, the J gene TRBJ1-1, with 10 nucleotides matching TRBD1. V was pared by 6 bases and J by 11 bases, with 9 bases of the junction left unmatched. The germline CDR1 and CDR2 sequences are MDHEN and SYDVKM. The CDR3 consists of 13 residues. The CDR3 bases are TGTGCCAGCAGAGGGGACAGGGGAACGGGGGCTTTCTTT. It is translated as CASRGDRGTGAFF.

This chain links TRBV6-2 or TRBV6-3 with TRBJ1-2; D unresolved. Deletions cut 3 bases from V and 4 bases from J, with 12 bases between. Looked up from germline, CDR1 is MNHEY and CDR2 is SVGEGT. This CDR3 has 14 amino acids. This CDR3 reads CASSYRDPSYGYTF. In DNA form, the CDR3 reads TGTGCCAGCAGTTATCGAGACCCTAGCTATGGCTACACCTTC.

This clone was found a few times. This chain connects TRBV28 to TRBJ1-5; no definite D call. The ends were cut back, 7 bases at V and 1 base at J, with 8 bases in the middle. Germline CDR1 reads MDHEN; CDR2 reads SYDVKM. The CDR3 runs 13 residues. The CDR3: CASMPGSNQPQHF. As DNA, the CDR3 is TGTGCCAGCATGCCTGGCAGCAATCAGCCCCAGCATTTT.

The rearrangement links TRBV6-1 to TRBJ1-6; TRBD1 might be the D (5 bases). The ends were cut back, 2 bases at V and 10 bases at J, with 9 bases in the middle. The length of the CDR3 is 13 residues. CDR1 and CDR2 (germline): MNHNS, SASEGT. The CDR3 sequence is CASSEQGGSPLHF. Here the CDR3 DNA reads TGTGCCAGCAGTGAACAGGGCGGATCACCCCTCCACTTT.

The chain couples TRBV19 to TRBJ1-2; TRBD1 agrees at 10 bases. The CDR3 is 14 amino acids. Trimming took 6 bases from V and 8 from J; bases not matched to a gene: 9. Germline V gene sequence: CDR1 LNHDA, CDR2 SQIVND (reference sequence). The CDR3 region is CASRLGQGERGYTF. CDR3 DNA: TGTGCCAGTAGGCTTGGACAGGGGGAGCGAGGCTACACCTTC.

The V gene is TRBV5-6, the J gene TRBJ2-7, with D possibly being TRBD1 (5 bases). With 4 bases removed from V and 6 bases from J, the gap between germline ends came to 11 bases. Germline V gives CDR1 SGHDT, CDR2 YYEEEE. This CDR3 contains 12 residues. CDR3 DNA sequence: TGTGCCAGCAGCCGAGTTAGGGGCGAGCAGTACTTC. Its translation: CASSRVRGEQYF.

CDR3 DNA sequence: TGTGCCTGGAGTGTATCGTTGGCGGGGTATGGGGAGCTGTTTTTT. Protein: CAWSVSLAGYGELFF. The gene calls are TRBV30 and TRBJ2-2, with a weak D call TRBD2 (6 bases). CDR1 is GTSNPN and CDR2 is SVGIG in the germline V gene (reference sequence). V was pared by 0 bases and J by 8 bases, with 16 bases between. The CDR3 covers 15 residues.

V usage is TRBV19 and J usage is TRBJ2-3; 8 bases fit TRBD1. CDR1 and CDR2 (germline): LNHDA, SQIVND (reference sequence). This CDR3 has 15 amino acids. V shed 6 bases and J 1 base; nucleotides not matched to a gene: 6. The CDR3 sequence is CASRKMDRGTDTQYF. The DNA of the CDR3 is TGTGCCAGTAGAAAGATGGACAGGGGCACAGATACGCAGTATTTT.

The V gene is TRBV6-2 or TRBV6-3, the J gene TRBJ1-2, with a possible D match to TRBD1 (6 bases). CDR3 length: 15 amino acids. Germline CDR1 and CDR2: MNHEY and SVGEGT. The V gene lost 6 bases and the J gene lost 0 bases, with 14 bases spanning the gap. The CDR3 bases are TGTGCCAGCAGCTGGGGGACACGCGCTAACTATGGCTACACCTTC. Amino acids: CASSWGTRANYGYTF.

This clone was recorded once. V usage is TRBV19 and J usage is TRBJ1-1; maybe TRBD1 (6 bases). Germline V gene lookup returns CDR1 LNHDA and CDR2 SQIVND (reference sequence). The ends were cut back, 5 bases at V and 0 bases at J, with 13 bases in the middle. This CDR3 has 15 amino acids. Here the CDR3 reads CASSSTGHLNTEAFF. In DNA, the CDR3 is TGTGCCAGTAGTTCAACGGGACACCTGAACACTGAAGCTTTCTTT.

This chain joins TRBV9 and TRBJ1-4, with D uncertain. This CDR3 contains 14 residues. Germline V gene data show CDR1 as SGDLS and CDR2 as YYNGEE. Trimming cost V 3 bases and J 0 bases, with 6 bases left between them. The CDR3 region is CASSGGTTNEKLFF. In DNA form, the CDR3 reads TGTGCCAGCAGCGGCGGCACAACTAATGAAAAACTGTTTTTT.

The chain couples TRBV7-8 to TRBJ2-7, with 12 bases lining up with TRBD2. The CDR3 loop spans 18 amino acids. V dropped 5 bases and J dropped 4; count of bases not matched to a gene: 15. CDR1 is SGHVS, CDR2 FQNEAQ, per germline. DNA of the CDR3: TGTGCCAGCAGCCCGGCCCCCTTACGGACTAGCGGGAATTACGAGCAGTACTTC. Its protein is CASSPAPLRTSGNYEQYF. Full variable domain (outside the CDR3, taken from reference TRBV7-8 and TRBJ2-7): GAGVSQSPRYKVAKRGQDVALRCDPISGHVSLFWYQQALGQGPEFLTYFQNEAQLDKSGLPSDRFFAERPEGSVSTLKIQRTQQEDSAVYLCASSPAPLRTSGNYEQYFGPGTRLTVT.

The genes are TRBV7-9 and TRBJ2-3; 11 bases match TRBD2. Germline CDR1 SEHNR, CDR2 FQNEAQ (reference sequence). V lost 4 bases, J lost 5 bases, and 8 bases stayed unmatched. The CDR3 loop spans 16 amino acids. The CDR3 reads CASSSSLAGGRDTQYF. CDR3 in DNA: TGTGCCAGCAGCTCCTCTTTAGCGGGGGGGCGAGATACGCAGTATTTT.

The V call is TRBV19, the J call TRBJ1-2; 8 bases are shared with TRBD1. Trimming took 6 bases from V and 7 from J; bases not matched to a gene: 4. CDR1 and CDR2 from the germline V gene are LNHDA and SQIVND (reference sequence). The CDR3 runs to 12 residues. CDR3 loop: CASRIGQGGYTF. The CDR3 coding sequence is TGTGCCAGTAGGATCGGACAGGGTGGCTACACCTTC. The full variable domain, completed using reference TRBV19 and TRBJ1-2, is DGGITQSPKYLFRKEGQNVTLSCEQNLNHDAMYWYRQDPGQGLRLIYYSQIVNDFQKGDIAEGYSVSREKKESFPLTVTSAQKNPTAFYLCASRIGQGGYTFGSGTRLTVV.

The rearrangement links TRBV2 to TRBJ1-1, with TRBD1 matching over 10 bases. The CDR3 consists of 15 residues. Germline trimming cut 3 bases from V and 1 base from J; bases unmatched to any gene: 2. In germline, CDR1 is SNHLY, CDR2 FYNNEI. CDR3 nucleotide sequence: TGTGCCAGCAGTGACTGGGACAGGGGGAACACTGAAGCTTTCTTT. It is translated as CASSDWDRGNTEAFF.

The chain links TRBV5-1 to TRBJ2-2, with TRBD1 matching 9 bases. Germline V CDR1 and CDR2: SGHRS, YFSETQ. V trimming: 6 bases; J trimming: 8 bases; junction bases outside the gene matches: 8. The length of the CDR3 is 14 residues. CDR3 DNA: TGCGCCAGCAATCGGGACAGGGCGAAGGGGGAGCTGTTTTTT. Translated, it gives CASNRDRAKGELFF.

The rearrangement links TRBV27 to TRBJ2-2; a possible D gene is TRBD1 (6 bases). The CDR3 spans 13 residues. V was cut by 4 bases and J by 6 bases, with 9 bases left in between. Germline CDR1 MNHEY, CDR2 SMNVEV (reference sequence). In DNA form, the CDR3 reads TGTGCCAGCAGTTCTTACAGGGCCGGGGAGCTGTTTTTT. Translated: CASSSYRAGELFF.

This clone turned up a few times. The same CDR3 arises from other DNA sequences in this sample as well. The V call is TRBV12-3 or TRBV12-4, the J call TRBJ1-2; a possible D gene is TRBD1 (5 bases). The length of the CDR3 is 12 residues. Trimming took off 0 bases at V and 7 bases at J, with 6 bases between the two ends. In DNA form, the CDR3 reads TGTGCCAGCAGTTTAGCCCAGGGTGGCTACACCTTC. This codes for CASSLAQGGYTF.

V gene TRBV5-1 combines with J gene TRBJ2-7, with D possibly matching TRBD2 (5 bases). The CDR3 has 17 amino acids. V lost 2 bases and J 2 bases, leaving 20 bases between the germline ends. Germline CDR1 reads SGHRS; CDR2 reads YFSETQ. This CDR3 is CASSLVRGRGPTYEQYF. CDR3 nucleotide sequence: TGCGCCAGCAGCTTAGTGCGCGGACGCGGGCCTACCTACGAGCAGTACTTC. The full variable domain, its missing parts supplied by reference TRBV5-1 and TRBJ2-7, is KAGVTQTPRYLIKTRGQQVTLSCSPISGHRSVSWYQQTPGQGLQFLFEYFSETQRNKGNFPGRFSGRQFSNSRSEMNVSTLELGDSALYLCASSLVRGRGPTYEQYFGPGTRLTVT.

The rearrangement uses TRBV7-3 and TRBJ1-2, with D hard to call. V was cut by 3 bases and J by 4 bases, with 15 bases left in between. Germline CDR1 and CDR2: SGHTA and FQGTGA. CDR3 size: 15 residues. Here the CDR3 DNA reads TGTGCCAGCAGCTTCGGAGCCGGCCCCGCCTATGGCTACACCTTC. Its translation: CASSFGAGPAYGYTF.

The chain recombines TRBV30 with TRBJ1-3, with D hard to call. This CDR3 region has 13 residues. Germline V lookup: CDR1 GTSNPN, CDR2 SVGIG (reference sequence). V lost 5 bases and J 6 bases, leaving 14 bases between the germline ends. In nucleotides, the CDR3 is TGTGCCTGGGCAGAATTTTTAGCAAACACCATATATTTT. Protein sequence: CAWAEFLANTIYF.

The chain employs TRBV4-3 and TRBJ1-3; 9 positions agree with TRBD1. The CDR3 totals 19 residues. Germline loops: CDR1 LGHNA, CDR2 YSLEER. The V and J ends lost 4 bases and 4 bases, in that order; junction bases with no gene match: 17. The CDR3 reads CASSRLEGGQGISGNTIYF. The CDR3 coding sequence is TGCGCCAGCAGCCGCCTGGAAGGAGGACAGGGGATTTCAGGAAACACCATATATTTT.